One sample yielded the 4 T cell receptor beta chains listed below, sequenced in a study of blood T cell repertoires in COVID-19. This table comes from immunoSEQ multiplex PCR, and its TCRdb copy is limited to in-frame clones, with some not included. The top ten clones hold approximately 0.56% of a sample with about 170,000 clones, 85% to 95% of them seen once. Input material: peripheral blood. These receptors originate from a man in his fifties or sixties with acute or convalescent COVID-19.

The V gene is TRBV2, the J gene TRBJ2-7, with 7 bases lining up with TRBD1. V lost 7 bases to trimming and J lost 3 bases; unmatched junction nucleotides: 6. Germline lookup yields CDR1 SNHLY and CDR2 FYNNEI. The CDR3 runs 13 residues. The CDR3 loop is CASKRDSSYEQYF. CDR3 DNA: TGTGCCAGCAAGAGGGACAGCAGCTACGAGCAGTACTTC.

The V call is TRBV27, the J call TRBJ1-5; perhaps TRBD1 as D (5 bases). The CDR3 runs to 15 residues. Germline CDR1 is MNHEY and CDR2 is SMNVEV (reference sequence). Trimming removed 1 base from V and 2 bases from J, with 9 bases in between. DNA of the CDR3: TGTGCCAGCAGTTTATTCCCGGGGGGCAATCAGCCCCAGCATTTT. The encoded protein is CASSLFPGGNQPQHF.

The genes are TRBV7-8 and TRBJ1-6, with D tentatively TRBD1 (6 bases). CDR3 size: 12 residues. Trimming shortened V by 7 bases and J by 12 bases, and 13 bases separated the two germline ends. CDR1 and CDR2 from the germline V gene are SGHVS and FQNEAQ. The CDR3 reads CASTPQGLPLHF. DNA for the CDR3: TGTGCCAGCACCCCGCAGGGGTTACCCCTCCACTTT.

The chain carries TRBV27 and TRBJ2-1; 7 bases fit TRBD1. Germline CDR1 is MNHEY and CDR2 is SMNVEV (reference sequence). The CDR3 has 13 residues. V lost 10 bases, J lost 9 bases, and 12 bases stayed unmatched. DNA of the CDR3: TGTGCCACTCACTCCTACTCAGGGGGTGAGCAGTTCTTC. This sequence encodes CATHSYSGGEQFF.